This T cell receptor beta chain was retrieved from a study of vaccination and CD4 T cells after COVID-19 (dated by TCRdb to 2022 to 2024). As for the study more broadly: Convalescent patients had a positive SARS-CoV-2 result on nasal swab PCR, and of these patients, under ten had mild disease and one had severe disease. The convalescent cohort included six males and four females, with two Hispanic individuals, seven Caucasians, two Asians and one multiracial person. Post-COVID blood samples were collected from convalescent patients a median of approximately 93 days after diagnosis, with a range of about 30 to 170 days. Two doses of either the Pfizer-BioNTech BNT162b2 vaccine (n=8) or the Moderna mRNA-1273 vaccine (n=2) were administered to participants. Post-vaccine blood samples were collected a median of around 70 days after the second vaccine dose, ranging from 14 to 241 days. In roughly 10 COVID-19 convalescent patients and 4 infection-naive healthy vaccine recipients, the spike-specific CD4+ TCR repertoire before mRNA vaccination was compared with the repertoire after mRNA vaccination. The cultures were stimulated with overlapping spike peptide pools from SARS-CoV-2 and from the common cold coronaviruses HCoV-NL63, HCoV-OC43 and HCoV-229E. In control cultures, a CEFX viral epitope pool was used as positive control, an HIV-1 Nef peptide pool was used as negative control, or no peptide was added. What the work shows at the level of the full study, not this receptor alone: The study included relatively few convalescent patients and did not analyze early timepoints after natural infection. Of the vaccine-specific clones in convalescent patients, 304 of 307, or nearly all, reacted only to SARS-CoV-2 spike and did not cross-react with common cold coronaviruses. Among the post-vaccine SARS-CoV-2-reactive clones in convalescent patients, a median 86.3% showed up only after vaccination, which suggests vaccine-specific priming. Although the median number of SARS-CoV-2-reactive clonotypes went up from roughly 20 after infection to 35 to 40 after vaccination, the increase was not significant.

Library preparation employed PCR. TCR sequencing of DNA from cultured CD4+ T cells used the Oncomine TCR Beta short-read assay at the Johns Hopkins FTIC core. Genomic DNA was extracted from the cultured CD4+ T cells with the QIAamp micro DNA kit. Oncomine TCR Beta libraries made from cultured CD4+ T cells were pooled using unique dual indexes and sequenced on an Illumina iSeq 100. The paper's data handling went like this. Non-productive sequences were removed, and CDR3s that did not start with C, did not end with F or W, or were shorter than 7 amino acids were discarded. The MANAFEST web application was used to identify antigen-specific clonotypes by comparing peptide-stimulated wells against reference wells and other culture wells. Positive clones required FDR below 0.05, an odds ratio above 5, and productive frequency above 0.1% in at least two of three replicate wells. Cross-reactive clonotypes were defined as significantly expanded in both SARS-CoV-2 spike wells and at least one common cold coronavirus spike condition. CDR3 homology was assessed with Levenshtein distances (stringdist) and unrooted phylogenetic trees (ape) in R version 3.6.1. TCRdb ran its own pipeline on the public reads, namely fastp trimming at Q25 and MiXCR clone calling, and kept in-frame beta chains. Entries are consolidated by CDR3 protein sequence, retaining the most common genes and DNA. The V and J calls were not made by the authors but by TCRdb's processing. Across this sample there are 20,000 to 25,000 distinct CDR3 sequences, with around 48% seen only once. The ten largest clones capture over 3.5% of the sample.

The treatment or condition label, read with the paper, signifies: approximately 10-day PBMC culture with coronavirus spike peptide pools or control peptides (ViraFEST assay). The ViraFEST assay, used in the study, expanded antigen-specific T cells with peptide pools and then identified the expanded clonotypes through TCR sequencing. The convalescent patients' positive SARS-CoV-2 PCR tests fell between March and December 2020, which was before the Alpha, Beta and Delta variants emerged in the United States. PBMCs were cultured at under 2.5 million per well in IMDM supplemented with approximately 5.3% human AB serum and about 9.6 IU/ml IL-2, with around 10 ug/ml peptide pools added. Half of the culture medium was replaced with fresh IL-2-containing medium on days 3 and 7. After approximately eleven days of culture, CD4+ T cells were isolated by negative selection using the EasySep CD4+ T cell isolation kit. Ficoll-Paque Plus gradient centrifugation was used to isolate PBMCs from whole blood, and the isolated PBMCs were then either used fresh or cryopreserved at -140C. In general, triplicate wells were set up for every culture condition.

Turning to this clonotype: This receptor's antigen is unknown. Per-base qualities were not stored, and no clone one base away is much larger.

In the germline V gene, CDR1 corresponds to SGHRS and CDR2 to YFSETQ. Counted from cysteine to phenylalanine, this CDR3 has 17 amino acids. The kept DNA is CDR3 alone, 51 bases in frame from the first base. After removal of 3 bases from V and 2 bases from J, the junction retains 11 bases not matched to a gene. This TCR was recovered from a human donor who had recovered from COVID-19. Sequencing was done on a sample of CD4+ T cells from blood, cultured in vitro. The chain is made from TRBV5-1 and TRBJ2-3, with 8 bases aligning to TRBD2. The CDR3 is CASSWARGGGTTDTQYF. The nucleotide sequence reads as follows: TGCGCCAGCAGCTGGGCGAGGGGCGGGGGGACCACAGATACGCAGTATTTT.